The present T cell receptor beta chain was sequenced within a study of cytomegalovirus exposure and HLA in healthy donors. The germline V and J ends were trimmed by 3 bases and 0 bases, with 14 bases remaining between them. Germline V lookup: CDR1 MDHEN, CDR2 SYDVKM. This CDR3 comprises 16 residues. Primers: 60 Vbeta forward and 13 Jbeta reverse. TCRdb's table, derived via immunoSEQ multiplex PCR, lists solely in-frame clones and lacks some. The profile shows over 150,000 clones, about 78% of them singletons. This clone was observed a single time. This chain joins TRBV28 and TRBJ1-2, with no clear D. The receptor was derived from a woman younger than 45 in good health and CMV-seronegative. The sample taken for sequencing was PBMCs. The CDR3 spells CASSFLRDTPNYGYTF. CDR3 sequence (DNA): TGTGCCAGCAGTTTCCTCCGAGACACCCCTAACTATGGCTACACCTTC.